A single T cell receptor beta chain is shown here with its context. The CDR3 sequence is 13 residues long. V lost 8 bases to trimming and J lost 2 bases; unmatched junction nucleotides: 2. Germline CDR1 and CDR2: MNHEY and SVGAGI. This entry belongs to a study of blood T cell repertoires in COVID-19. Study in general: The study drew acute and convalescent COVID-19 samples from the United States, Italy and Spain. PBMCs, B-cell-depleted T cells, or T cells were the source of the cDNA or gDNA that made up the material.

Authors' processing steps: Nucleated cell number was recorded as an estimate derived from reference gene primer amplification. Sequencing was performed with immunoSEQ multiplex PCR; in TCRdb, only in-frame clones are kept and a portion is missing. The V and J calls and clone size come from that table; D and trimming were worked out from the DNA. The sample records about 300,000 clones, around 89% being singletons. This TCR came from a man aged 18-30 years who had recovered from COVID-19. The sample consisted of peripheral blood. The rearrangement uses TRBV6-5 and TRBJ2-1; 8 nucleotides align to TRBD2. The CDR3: CASGLAPYNEQFF. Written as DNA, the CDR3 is TGTGCCAGCGGACTAGCTCCCTACAATGAGCAGTTCTTC.